The 22 T cell receptor beta chains below come from one sample, sequenced in a study of T cells in tumors after PD-1 blockade. Generated by immunoSEQ multiplex PCR, the TCRdb table keeps only in-frame clones and is missing some. The sample holds approximately 59,000 clones, about 82% seen once. The input for sequencing was PBMCs, taken before anti-PD-1 treatment. The receptor source for this set is a human donor with basal cell carcinoma.

The table lists this clone with a few counts. The chain joins TRBV2 to TRBJ1-5; D is perhaps TRBD1 (6 bases). The germline CDR1 and CDR2 sequences are SNHLY and FYNNEI. The V end lost 3 bases, the J end lost 6 bases, and 15 bases lay between the germline ends. The CDR3 totals 15 residues. CDR3 sequence (DNA): TGTGCCAGCAGTGATCGGGGGGCTCCTAGTCAGCCCCAGCATTTT. Translated, it gives CASSDRGAPSQPQHF.

The chain is built from TRBV6-5 and TRBJ2-3, with a possible D match to TRBD1 (6 bases). The CDR3 covers 14 residues. V gave up 11 bases and J gave up 0 bases, with 15 bases separating them. Germline V gene data show CDR1 as MNHEY and CDR2 as SVGAGI. CDR3 region: CAGNRDLSTDTQYF. For the CDR3, the DNA is TGTGCCGGCAACAGGGACCTTAGCACAGATACGCAGTATTTT.

The rearrangement links TRBV19 to TRBJ1-1, with D unclear. V was clipped by 6 bases and J by 1 base, with 12 bases between them. The CDR3 has 14 residues. The germline V gene encodes CDR1 LNHDA and CDR2 SQIVND (reference sequence). This chain's CDR3 is CASRRIQANTEAFF. CDR3 in DNA: TGTGCCAGTAGGCGAATCCAGGCGAACACTGAAGCTTTCTTT. The full variable domain, its missing parts supplied by reference TRBV19 and TRBJ1-1, is DGGITQSPKYLFRKEGQNVTLSCEQNLNHDAMYWYRQDPGQGLRLIYYSQIVNDFQKGDIAEGYSVSREKKESFPLTVTSAQKNPTAFYLCASRRIQANTEAFFGQGTRLTVV.

CDR3 DNA sequence: TGTGCCAGCAGTGAATCATTGTGGGACAAATATTCACCCCTCCACTTT. Its translation is CASSESLWDKYSPLHF. The chain combines TRBV6-1 with TRBJ1-6; D might be TRBD1 (6 bases). The germline CDR1 and CDR2 sequences are MNHNS and SASEGT. V was pared by 2 bases and J by 8 bases, with 16 bases between. The CDR3 length is 16 residues.

The chain combines TRBV5-1 with TRBJ1-4, with D unclear. From germline, CDR1 is SGHRS and CDR2 YFSETQ. Trimming removed 5 bases at V and 4 bases at J, with 15 bases between. The CDR3 totals 15 residues. CDR3 sequence reads: CASRRDRTNNEKLFF. DNA of the CDR3: TGCGCCAGCAGACGCGACCGAACTAATAATGAAAAACTGTTTTTT.

This clone was picked up a small number of times. The chain has TRBV7-8 and TRBJ1-4, with TRBD1 as a possible D gene (6 bases). CDR1 and CDR2 (germline): SGHVS, FQNEAQ. The CDR3 is 14 residues long. Deletions cut 5 bases from V and 8 bases from J, with 15 bases between. CDR3: CASSPRGAREKLFF. The CDR3 region has the DNA TGTGCCAGCAGCCCAAGGGGGGCACGGGAAAAACTGTTTTTT.

The V call is TRBV6-2 or TRBV6-3, the J call TRBJ2-2; a weak D match, TRBD1 (6 bases). CDR3 length: 14 amino acids. Per the germline V gene, CDR1 is MNHEY and CDR2 is SVGEGT. Trimming cost V 6 bases and J 4 bases, with 12 bases left between them. CDR3 in amino acids: CASSPGESTGELFF. CDR3 sequence (DNA): TGTGCCAGCAGCCCAGGGGAGAGCACCGGGGAGCTGTTTTTT.

V gene TRBV5-1 combines with J gene TRBJ2-5; D gene ambiguous. This CDR3 region has 15 residues. Per the germline V gene, CDR1 is SGHRS and CDR2 is YFSETQ. Trimming shortened V by 3 bases and J by 5 bases, and 17 bases separated the two germline ends. CDR3 sequence: CASSSAAAARETQYF. Here the CDR3 DNA reads TGCGCCAGCAGCTCGGCCGCGGCGGCGCGGGAGACCCAGTACTTC.

The chain is built from TRBV12-3 or TRBV12-4 and TRBJ2-5; no clear D gene. V dropped 6 bases and J dropped 5 bases, with 13 bases sitting between them. The CDR3 extends over 13 amino acids. DNA for the CDR3: TGTGCCAGCAGCCGTCTAAGAAGGGAGACCCAGTACTTC. Translation gives CASSRLRRETQYF.

J is TRBJ2-2 and V is TRBV27; the D is unclear. CDR3 size: 12 residues. V lost 5 bases and J lost 4, with 5 bases in between. The germline gives CDR1 MNHEY, CDR2 SMNVEV (reference sequence). CDR3 residues: CASSSTTGELFF. The CDR3 nucleotides are TGTGCCAGCAGTAGTACCACCGGGGAGCTGTTTTTT.

This chain links TRBV3-1 (or the pseudogene TRBV3-2) with TRBJ2-1; D is undetermined. The germline V and J ends were trimmed by 4 bases and 5 bases, with 6 bases remaining between them. Germline CDR1 is LGHDT and CDR2 is YNNKEL (reference sequence). The CDR3 sequence is 12 residues long. The CDR3 DNA follows: TGTGCCAGCAGCCGCAGAAACAATGAGCAGTTCTTC. It encodes CASSRRNNEQFF.

The chain has TRBV11-3 and TRBJ2-4, with a weak D call TRBD2 (5 bases). V shed 1 base and J shed 4 bases, with 11 bases lying between them. Germline V gene lookup returns CDR1 SGHNT and CDR2 YENEEA. The CDR3 covers 15 residues. The chain's CDR3 is CASSLGAAGKNIQYF. CDR3 coding DNA: TGTGCCAGCAGCTTAGGAGCGGCAGGTAAAAACATTCAGTACTTC. Filled out from reference TRBV11-3 and TRBJ2-4, the complete variable domain reads EAGVVQSPRYKIIEKKQPVAFWCNPISGHNTLYWYLQNLGQGPELLIRYENEEAVDDSQLPKDRFSAERLKGVDSTLKIQPAELGDSAVYLCASSLGAAGKNIQYFGAGTRLSVL.

This clone was seen once. The chain carries TRBV5-1 and TRBJ2-7, with TRBD1 matching over 9 bases. The V gene's germline CDR1 is SGHRS and CDR2 YFSETQ. The CDR3 is made up of 14 amino acids. The V and J ends lost 4 bases and 1 base, in that order; junction bases with no gene match: 3. The CDR3: CASSGGTGSYEQYF. CDR3 DNA sequence: TGCGCCAGCAGCGGGGGGACAGGGTCCTACGAGCAGTACTTC.

The J gene is TRBJ1-2, the V gene TRBV6-6; the match to TRBD1 covers 10 bases. The germline V gene has CDR1 MNHNY and CDR2 SVGAGI (reference sequence). Trimming removed 0 bases from V and 8 bases from J; junction bases left unmatched: 3. CDR3 length equals 14 residues. The CDR3 here is CASSYSGQGEGYTF. CDR3 sequence (DNA): TGTGCCAGCAGTTACTCAGGACAGGGGGAAGGCTACACCTTC.

The chain joins TRBV24-1 to TRBJ2-7, with a weak D call TRBD2 (6 bases). V was pared by 6 bases and J by 2 bases, with 13 bases between. The CDR3 runs 14 residues. Germline-derived CDR1 and CDR2 are KGHDR and SFDVKD. As DNA, the CDR3 is TGTGCCACCAGTCCCCCCGGGGGTACCTACGAGCAGTACTTC. Translating gives CATSPPGGTYEQYF.

The chain has TRBV4-1 and TRBJ2-1; D unclear. The CDR3 covers 12 residues. Germline lookup yields CDR1 MGHRA and CDR2 YSYEKL. Trimming left V 1 base short and J 5 bases short, with 3 bases between. The CDR3 coding sequence is TGCGCCAGCAGCCAAGCGGACAATGAGCAGTTCTTC. Translating gives CASSQADNEQFF.

The gene calls are TRBV30 and TRBJ1-1; TRBD1 is a possible D gene (5 bases). This CDR3 is built from 14 residues. Trimming took 0 bases from V and 4 from J, leaving 12 bases between them. Germline CDR1 GTSNPN, CDR2 SVGIG (reference sequence). In nucleotides, the CDR3 is TGTGCCTGGAGTGTTCTCAGGGCCAGCACTGAAGCTTTCTTT. It specifies CAWSVLRASTEAFF.

The chain recombines TRBV5-5 with TRBJ1-1; a weak D match, TRBD1 (6 bases). Germline values: CDR1 SGHKS, CDR2 YYEKEE (reference sequence). Trimming removed 0 bases from V and 0 bases from J, with 12 bases in between. The length of the CDR3 is 16 residues. CDR3 sequence reads: CASSLGGRSMNTEAFF. The CDR3, as DNA: TGTGCCAGCAGCTTGGGGGGGCGGTCCATGAACACTGAAGCTTTCTTT.

This clone was seen once. V and J are TRBV18 and TRBJ1-4; D is undetermined. The V and J ends lost 0 bases and 3 bases respectively, with 8 bases between them. CDR1 is KGHSH, CDR2 LQKENI, per germline. The CDR3 runs 15 residues. The CDR3 region has the DNA TGTGCCAGCTCACCACCGGGGAGGCCTAATGAAAAACTGTTTTTT. Translation gives CASSPPGRPNEKLFF.

This CDR3 reads CSVYNGGSEKLFF. The CDR3 nucleotides read TGCAGCGTCTACAACGGTGGGAGTGAAAAACTGTTTTTT. The chain uses TRBV29-1 and TRBJ1-4; D unclear. V shed 6 bases and J shed 7 bases, with 15 bases lying between them. Germline values: CDR1 SQVTM, CDR2 ANQGSEA. The CDR3 runs to 13 residues.

The CDR3 loop is CASSLGDTGLFAYGYTF. CDR3 coding DNA: TGTGCCAGCAGCTTAGGAGATACAGGGCTGTTCGCCTATGGCTACACCTTC. The chain has TRBV7-9 and TRBJ1-2, with a tentative D call TRBD1 (6 bases). The ends were cut back, 1 base at V and 4 bases at J, with 19 bases in the middle. The V gene's germline CDR1 is SEHNR and CDR2 FQNEAQ (reference sequence). The length of the CDR3 is 17 residues.

The chain couples TRBV6-5 to TRBJ1-2, with a tentative D call TRBD1 (5 bases). The germline V and J ends were trimmed by 5 bases and 2 bases, with 12 bases remaining between them. There are 14 residues in the CDR3. Germline V lookup: CDR1 MNHEY, CDR2 SVGAGI. CDR3 sequence: CASSLTETNYGYTF. As DNA, the CDR3 is TGTGCCAGCAGTCTGACAGAGACGAACTATGGCTACACCTTC.